This note documents a single T cell receptor beta chain sequence. The CDR3 length is 14 residues. Germline CDR1 is MNHEY and CDR2 is SVGAGI. Trimming cost V 0 bases and J 7 bases, with 9 bases left between them. Produced via immunoSEQ multiplex PCR; TCRdb's table is partial and in-frame only. The data show roughly 300,000 clones, 65% to 90% seen once. The record originates from a study of blood T cell repertoires in COVID-19. Sample: PBMCs or T cells enriched from blood (not recorded which). The TCR comes from a woman aged 40 to 50 with acute COVID-19. This chain joins TRBV6-5 and TRBJ2-2; D is uncertain. The CDR3 DNA is TGTGCCAGCAGTTACTCCTTATCGGGCGGGGAGCTGTTTTTT. Encoded protein: CASSYSLSGGELFF.